The present T cell receptor beta chain was sequenced within a study of PD-1 blockade in classical Hodgkin lymphoma. Points from the study as a whole: There was a significant rise in CD4+ TCR diversity by C4D1, with no such rise for CD8+.

Each and every patient relapsed after autologous stem cell transplantation, and patients got differing brentuximab vedotin exposure. As for this clone: Its cognate antigen is unknown.

Germline V gene data show CDR1 as MDHEN and CDR2 as SYDVKM. V was trimmed by 2 bases and J by 3 bases, leaving 14 bases between them. The CDR3 has 16 amino acids. Here immunoSEQ multiplex PCR was the method, and the copy in TCRdb shows in-frame clones only, minus some. The table records nearly 60,000 clones, approximately 90% of them present only once. This chain connects TRBV28 to TRBJ1-5; tentatively, D is TRBD1 (6 bases). This specimen was peripheral blood mononuclear cells (PBMCs), taken before the second cycle of nivolumab. The sequence derives from a human donor with classical Hodgkin lymphoma. The CDR3 DNA reads as TGTGCCAGCAGTTTACTGGACAGTGGGGTCAATCAGCCCCAGCATTTT. It yields the protein CASSLLDSGVNQPQHF.